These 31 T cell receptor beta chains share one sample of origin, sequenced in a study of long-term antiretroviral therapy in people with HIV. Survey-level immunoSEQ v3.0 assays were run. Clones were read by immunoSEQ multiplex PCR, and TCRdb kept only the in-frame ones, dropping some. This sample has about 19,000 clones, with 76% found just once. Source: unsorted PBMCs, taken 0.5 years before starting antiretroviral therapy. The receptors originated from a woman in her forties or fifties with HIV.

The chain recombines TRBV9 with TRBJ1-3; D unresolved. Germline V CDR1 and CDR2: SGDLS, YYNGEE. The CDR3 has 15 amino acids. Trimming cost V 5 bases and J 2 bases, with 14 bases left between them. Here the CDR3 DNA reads TGTGCCAGCAGTCGGGAGGCACACACTGGAAACACCATATATTTT. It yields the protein CASSREAHTGNTIYF.

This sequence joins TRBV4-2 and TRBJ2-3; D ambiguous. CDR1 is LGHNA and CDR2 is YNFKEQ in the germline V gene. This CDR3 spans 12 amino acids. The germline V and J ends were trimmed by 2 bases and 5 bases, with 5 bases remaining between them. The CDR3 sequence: CASSQMGDTQYF. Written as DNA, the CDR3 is TGTGCCAGCAGCCAAATGGGAGATACGCAGTATTTT.

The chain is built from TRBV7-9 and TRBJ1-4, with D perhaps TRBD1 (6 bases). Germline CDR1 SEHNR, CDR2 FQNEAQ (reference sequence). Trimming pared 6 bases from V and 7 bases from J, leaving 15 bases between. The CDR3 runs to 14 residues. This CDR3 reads CASSLQGDREKLFF. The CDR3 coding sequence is TGTGCCAGCAGTTTACAGGGAGATCGTGAAAAACTGTTTTTT. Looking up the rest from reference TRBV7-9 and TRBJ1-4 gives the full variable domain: DTGVSQNPRHKITKRGQNVTFRCDPISEHNRLYWYRQTLGQGPEFLTYFQNEAQLEKSRLLSDRFSAERPKGSFSTLEIQRTEQGDSAMYLCASSLQGDREKLFFGSGTQLSVL.

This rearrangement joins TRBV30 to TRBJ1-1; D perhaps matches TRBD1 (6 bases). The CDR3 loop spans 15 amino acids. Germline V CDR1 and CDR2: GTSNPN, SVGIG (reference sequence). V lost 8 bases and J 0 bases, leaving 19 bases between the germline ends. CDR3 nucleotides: TGTGCCAGACAAGGACAAGGACAGTTGAACACTGAAGCTTTCTTT. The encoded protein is CARQGQGQLNTEAFF.

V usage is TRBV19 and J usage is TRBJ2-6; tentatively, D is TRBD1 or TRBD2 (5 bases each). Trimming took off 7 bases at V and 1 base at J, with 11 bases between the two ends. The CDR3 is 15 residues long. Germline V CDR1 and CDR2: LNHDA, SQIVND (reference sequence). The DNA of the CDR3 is TGTGCCAGTACCCCCTGGGGGTCTGGGGCCAACGTCCTGACTTTC. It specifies CASTPWGSGANVLTF.

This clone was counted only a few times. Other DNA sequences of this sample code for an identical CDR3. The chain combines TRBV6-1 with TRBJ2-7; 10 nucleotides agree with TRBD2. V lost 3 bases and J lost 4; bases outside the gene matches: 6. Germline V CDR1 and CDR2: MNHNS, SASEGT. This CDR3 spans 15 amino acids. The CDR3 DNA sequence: TGTGCCAGCAGTGAGGGTAGCGGGGGGTTTTACGAGCAGTACGTC. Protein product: CASSEGSGGFYEQYV.

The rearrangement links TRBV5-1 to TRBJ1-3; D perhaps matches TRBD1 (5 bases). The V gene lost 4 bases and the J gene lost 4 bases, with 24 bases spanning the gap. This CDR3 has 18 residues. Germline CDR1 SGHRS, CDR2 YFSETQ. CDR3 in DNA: TGCGCCAGCAGCGCCACACAAAGCTCGGGGGATGTCGGAAACACCATATATTTT. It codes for CASSATQSSGDVGNTIYF.

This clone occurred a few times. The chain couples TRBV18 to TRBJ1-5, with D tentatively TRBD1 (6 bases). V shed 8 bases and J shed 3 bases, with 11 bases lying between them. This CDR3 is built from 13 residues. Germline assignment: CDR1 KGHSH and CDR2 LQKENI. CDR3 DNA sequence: TGTGCCAGCCCGCCGGGACACAATCAGCCCCAGCATTTT. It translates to CASPPGHNQPQHF.

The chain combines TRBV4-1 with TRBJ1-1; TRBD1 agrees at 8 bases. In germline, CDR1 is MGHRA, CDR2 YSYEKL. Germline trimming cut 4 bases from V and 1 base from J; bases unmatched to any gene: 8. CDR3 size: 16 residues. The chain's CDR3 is CASSLPGGQKNTEAFF. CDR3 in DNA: TGCGCCAGCAGCCTTCCAGGGGGCCAAAAGAACACTGAAGCTTTCTTT.

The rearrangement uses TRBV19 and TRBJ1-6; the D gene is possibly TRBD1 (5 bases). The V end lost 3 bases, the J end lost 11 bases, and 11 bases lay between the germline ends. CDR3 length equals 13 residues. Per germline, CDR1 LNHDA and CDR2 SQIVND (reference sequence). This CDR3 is CASSMSGPPPLHF. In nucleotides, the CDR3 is TGTGCCAGTAGTATGTCAGGGCCGCCACCCCTCCACTTT.

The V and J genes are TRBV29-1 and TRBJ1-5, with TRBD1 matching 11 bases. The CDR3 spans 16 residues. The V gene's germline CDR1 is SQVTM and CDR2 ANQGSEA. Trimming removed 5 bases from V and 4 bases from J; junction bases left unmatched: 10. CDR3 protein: CSVSGTGGGTNQPQHF. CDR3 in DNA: TGCAGCGTTTCAGGGACAGGGGGTGGGACAAATCAGCCCCAGCATTTT.

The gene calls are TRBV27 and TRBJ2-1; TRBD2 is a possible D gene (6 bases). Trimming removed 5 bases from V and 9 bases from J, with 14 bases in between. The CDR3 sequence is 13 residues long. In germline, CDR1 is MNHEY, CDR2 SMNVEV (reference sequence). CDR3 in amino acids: CASSPSLASEQFF. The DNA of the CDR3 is TGTGCCAGCAGTCCTTCTCTAGCGAGTGAGCAGTTCTTC.

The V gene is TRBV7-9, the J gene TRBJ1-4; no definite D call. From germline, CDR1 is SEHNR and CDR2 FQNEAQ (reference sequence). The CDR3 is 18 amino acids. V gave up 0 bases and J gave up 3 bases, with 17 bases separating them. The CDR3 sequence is CASSLADFGMAANEKLFF. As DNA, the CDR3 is TGTGCCAGCAGCTTAGCCGATTTTGGGATGGCGGCTAATGAAAAACTGTTTTTT.

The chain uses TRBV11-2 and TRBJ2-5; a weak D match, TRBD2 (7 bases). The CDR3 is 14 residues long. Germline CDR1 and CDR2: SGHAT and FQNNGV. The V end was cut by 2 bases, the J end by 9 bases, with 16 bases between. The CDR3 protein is CASSLYREGMAQYF. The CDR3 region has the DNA TGTGCCAGCAGCTTATACAGGGAGGGTATGGCCCAGTACTTC.

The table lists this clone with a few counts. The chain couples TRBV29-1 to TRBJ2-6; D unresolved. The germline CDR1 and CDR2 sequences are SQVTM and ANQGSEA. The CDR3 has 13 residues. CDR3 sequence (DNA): TGCAGTTTTACGGCTTCTGGGGCCAACGTCCTGACTTTC. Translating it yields CSFTASGANVLTF.

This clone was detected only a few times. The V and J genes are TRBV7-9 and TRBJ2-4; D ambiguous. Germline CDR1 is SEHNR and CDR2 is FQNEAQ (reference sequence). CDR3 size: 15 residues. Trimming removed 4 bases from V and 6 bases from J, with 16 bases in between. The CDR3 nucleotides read TGTGCCAGCAGCTCCGGACGGCTCGGTGGAAACATTCAGTACTTC. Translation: CASSSGRLGGNIQYF.

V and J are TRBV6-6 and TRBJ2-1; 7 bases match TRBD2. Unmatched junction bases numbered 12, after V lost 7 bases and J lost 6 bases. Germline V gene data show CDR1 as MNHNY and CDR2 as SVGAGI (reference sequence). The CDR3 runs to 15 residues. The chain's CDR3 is CASNPFPREGNEQFF. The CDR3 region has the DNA TGTGCCAGCAACCCCTTCCCCAGGGAGGGCAATGAGCAGTTCTTC.

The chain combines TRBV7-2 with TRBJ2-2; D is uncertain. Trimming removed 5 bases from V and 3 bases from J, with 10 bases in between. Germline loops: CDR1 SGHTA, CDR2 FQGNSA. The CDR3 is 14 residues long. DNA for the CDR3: TGTGCCAGCAGCCGGGTCCGGGACACCGGGGAGCTGTTTTTT. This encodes CASSRVRDTGELFF.

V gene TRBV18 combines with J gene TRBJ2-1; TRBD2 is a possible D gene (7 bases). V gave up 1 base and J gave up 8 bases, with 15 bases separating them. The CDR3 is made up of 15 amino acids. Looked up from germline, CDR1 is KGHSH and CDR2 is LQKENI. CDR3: CASSPRGGASDEQFF. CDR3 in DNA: TGTGCCAGCTCACCACGGGGGGGGGCCTCCGATGAGCAGTTCTTC.

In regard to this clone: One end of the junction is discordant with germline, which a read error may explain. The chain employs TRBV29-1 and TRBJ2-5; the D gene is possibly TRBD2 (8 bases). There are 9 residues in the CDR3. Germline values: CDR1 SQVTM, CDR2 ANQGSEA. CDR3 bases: TGCAGCGTGGAGCGGGGGACAGACTTC. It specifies CSVERGTDF.

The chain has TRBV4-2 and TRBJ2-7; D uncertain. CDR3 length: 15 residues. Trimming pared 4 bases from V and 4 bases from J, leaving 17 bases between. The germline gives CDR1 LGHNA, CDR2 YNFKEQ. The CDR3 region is CASSPNNGHSYEQYF. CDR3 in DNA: TGTGCCAGCAGCCCTAATAACGGCCATTCATACGAGCAGTACTTC.

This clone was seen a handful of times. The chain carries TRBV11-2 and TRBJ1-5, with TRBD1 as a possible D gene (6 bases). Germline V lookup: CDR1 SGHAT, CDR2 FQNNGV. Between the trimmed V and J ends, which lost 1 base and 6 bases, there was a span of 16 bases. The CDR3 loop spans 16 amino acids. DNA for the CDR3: TGTGCCAGCAGCTTAGGGGGGGCAGGGAGCCCTCAGCCCCAGCATTTT. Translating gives CASSLGGAGSPQPQHF.

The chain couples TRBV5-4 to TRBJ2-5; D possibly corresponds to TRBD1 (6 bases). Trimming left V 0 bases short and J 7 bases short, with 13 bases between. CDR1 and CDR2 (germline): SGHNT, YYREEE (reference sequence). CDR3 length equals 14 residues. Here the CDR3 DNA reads TGTGCCAGCAGCTTGGATAGGGGGATGGGGACCCAGTACTTC. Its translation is CASSLDRGMGTQYF.

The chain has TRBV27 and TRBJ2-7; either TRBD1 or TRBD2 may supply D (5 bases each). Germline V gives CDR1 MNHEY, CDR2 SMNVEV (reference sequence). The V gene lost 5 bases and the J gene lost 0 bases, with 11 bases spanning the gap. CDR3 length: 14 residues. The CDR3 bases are TGTGCCAGCAGTCTGGGGCGGGCCTCCTACGAGCAGTACTTC. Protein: CASSLGRASYEQYF.

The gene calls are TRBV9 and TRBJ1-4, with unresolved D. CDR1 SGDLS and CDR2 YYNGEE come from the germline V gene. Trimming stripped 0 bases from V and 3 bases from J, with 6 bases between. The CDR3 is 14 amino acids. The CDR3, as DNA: TGTGCCAGCAGCGTAGCGTCCGCTAATGAAAAACTGTTTTTT. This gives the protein CASSVASANEKLFF.

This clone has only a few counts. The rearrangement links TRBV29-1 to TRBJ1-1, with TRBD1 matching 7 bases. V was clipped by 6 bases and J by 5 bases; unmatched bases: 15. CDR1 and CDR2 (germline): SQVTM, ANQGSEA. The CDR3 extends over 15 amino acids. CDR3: CSVGGPTGRGTEAFF. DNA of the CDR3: TGCAGCGTGGGGGGACCGACAGGGCGGGGAACTGAAGCTTTCTTT.

The CDR3 coding sequence is TGCGCCAGCAGCCAAGAAGGGGCTAACAGAAACACCATATATTTT. The encoded protein is CASSQEGANRNTIYF. The genes are TRBV4-1 and TRBJ1-3; D perhaps matches TRBD1 (5 bases). This CDR3 spans 15 amino acids. CDR1 is MGHRA, CDR2 YSYEKL, per germline. V was trimmed by 0 bases and J by 5 bases, leaving 11 bases between them.

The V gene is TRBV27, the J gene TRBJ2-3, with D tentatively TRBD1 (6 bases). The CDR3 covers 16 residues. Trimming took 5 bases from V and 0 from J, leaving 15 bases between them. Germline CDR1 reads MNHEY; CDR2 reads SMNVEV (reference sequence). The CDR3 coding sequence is TGTGCCAGCAGTCGCTGGACAGCAACTAGCACAGATACGCAGTATTTT. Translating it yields CASSRWTATSTDTQYF.

The CDR3: CASSLSLAGGADTQYF. CDR3 in DNA: TGTGCCAGCAGCTTGTCCCTAGCGGGGGGAGCAGATACGCAGTATTTT. This chain connects TRBV5-6 to TRBJ2-3; 11 nucleotides align to TRBD2. The CDR3 loop spans 16 amino acids. Germline V lookup: CDR1 SGHDT, CDR2 YYEEEE. The V and J ends lost 1 base and 4 bases, in that order; junction bases with no gene match: 5.

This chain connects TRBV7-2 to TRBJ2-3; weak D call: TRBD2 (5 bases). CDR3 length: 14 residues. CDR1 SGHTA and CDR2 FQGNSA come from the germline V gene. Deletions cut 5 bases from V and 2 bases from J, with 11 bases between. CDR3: CASSITRDTDTQYF. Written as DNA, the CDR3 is TGTGCCAGCAGCATTACACGGGACACAGATACGCAGTATTTT.

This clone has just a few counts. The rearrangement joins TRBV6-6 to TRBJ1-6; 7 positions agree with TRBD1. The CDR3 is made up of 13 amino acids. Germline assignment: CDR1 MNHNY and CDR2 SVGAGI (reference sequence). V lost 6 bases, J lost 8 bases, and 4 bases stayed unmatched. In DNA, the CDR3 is TGTGCCAGCAGAAGAGGGACAGATTCACCCCTCCACTTT. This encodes CASRRGTDSPLHF.